Below are 13 T cell receptor beta chains sequenced from a single sample in a study of T cell changes during pregnancy in multiple sclerosis. Clones were sequenced by immunoSEQ multiplex PCR, and TCRdb holds only the in-frame ones, with some missing. The sample gives about 93,000 clones, over 80% of which show up once; approximately 2.2% is in the top ten. Sequencing was performed on peripheral blood, taken after pregnancy. The receptors shown here come from a female donor with multiple sclerosis, enrolled in a pregnancy study.

The chain couples TRBV7-9 to TRBJ1-2; the D gene is possibly TRBD1 (5 bases). Germline CDR1 reads SEHNR; CDR2 reads FQNEAQ (reference sequence). The CDR3 is 14 residues long. The germline V and J ends were trimmed by 3 bases and 5 bases, with 13 bases remaining between them. This CDR3 is CASSFILQGYGYTF. DNA for the CDR3: TGTGCCAGCAGCTTTATCCTGCAGGGATATGGCTACACCTTC.

This rearrangement joins TRBV18 to TRBJ2-5; D remains unclear. In germline, CDR1 is KGHSH, CDR2 LQKENI. The CDR3 is made up of 13 amino acids. The ends were cut back, 5 bases at V and 3 bases at J, with 10 bases in the middle. The CDR3 nucleotides read TGTGCCAGCTCATTCTACACAGAAGAGACCCAGTACTTC. This translates into CASSFYTEETQYF.

This clone was observed a few times. The chain uses TRBV6-4 and TRBJ1-1, with D unclear. Per the germline V gene, CDR1 is MRHNA and CDR2 is SNTAGT. Trimming cost V 7 bases and J 4 bases, with 13 bases left between them. The CDR3 is made up of 13 amino acids. DNA of the CDR3: TGTGCCAGCACAAATGGGGAGCCCACTGAAGCTTTCTTT. Translation gives CASTNGEPTEAFF.

The rearrangement uses TRBV11-2 and TRBJ2-1, with D perhaps TRBD2 (5 bases). The CDR3 spans 16 residues. Trimming stripped 2 bases from V and 0 bases from J, with 11 bases between. CDR1 SGHAT and CDR2 FQNNGV come from the germline V gene. This chain's CDR3 is CASSLYRGRSYNEQFF. Written as DNA, the CDR3 is TGTGCCAGCAGCTTATACCGGGGTCGCTCCTACAATGAGCAGTTCTTC.

J is TRBJ2-3 and V is TRBV30, with D tentatively TRBD2 (5 bases). This CDR3 comprises 13 residues. Trimming shortened V by 5 bases and J by 3 bases, and 12 bases separated the two germline ends. The V gene's germline CDR1 is GTSNPN and CDR2 SVGIG (reference sequence). CDR3 sequence (DNA): TGTGCCTGGCTTCTTCGGGGTACAGATACGCAGTATTTT. This translates into CAWLLRGTDTQYF. The full variable domain, rest sourced from reference TRBV30 and TRBJ2-3, is SQTIHQWPATLVQPVGSPLSLECTVEGTSNPNLYWYRQAAGRGLQLLFYSVGIGQISSEVPQNLSASRPQDRQFILSSKKLLLSDSGFYLCAWLLRGTDTQYFGPGTRLTVL.

The chain combines TRBV5-1 with TRBJ2-2, with D perhaps matching TRBD2 (5 bases). The CDR3 is 15 amino acids. V was shortened by 4 bases and J by 1 base, with 11 bases between the two germline ends. In germline, CDR1 is SGHRS, CDR2 YFSETQ. The DNA for the CDR3 is TGCGCCAGCAGCCGGGGTAGCGTGAACACCGGGGAGCTGTTTTTT. Translated, it gives CASSRGSVNTGELFF.

This clone was picked up a small number of times. Other DNA sequences in the same sample also yield this CDR3. The chain combines TRBV6-5 with TRBJ2-3; D is unclear. The CDR3 is 12 residues long. Germline CDR1 and CDR2: MNHEY and SVGAGI. Trimming took 5 bases from V and 4 from J, leaving 7 bases between them. CDR3 amino acids: CASSPNSDTQYF. For the CDR3, the DNA is TGTGCCAGCAGTCCGAACTCAGATACGCAGTATTTT.

The V and J genes are TRBV6-1 and TRBJ1-1; D call uncertain. The V end lost 6 bases, the J end lost 0 bases, and 8 bases lay between the germline ends. The germline CDR1 and CDR2 sequences are MNHNS and SASEGT. This CDR3 has 13 residues. CDR3 in DNA: TGTGCCAGCAGCGGTCTCGTGAACACTGAAGCTTTCTTT. This sequence encodes CASSGLVNTEAFF.

The chain couples TRBV10-3 to TRBJ2-3, with 10 bases lining up with TRBD2. V dropped 5 bases and J dropped 0; count of bases not matched to a gene: 11. CDR1 is ENHRY and CDR2 is SYGVKD in the germline V gene. The CDR3 is 18 amino acids. The CDR3 DNA follows: TGTGCCATCAGTCTTTCCCTAGCGGGAGACCTTAGCACAGATACGCAGTATTTT. Its translation: CAISLSLAGDLSTDTQYF.

The chain carries TRBV28 and TRBJ1-3, with D possibly matching TRBD1 (5 bases). Germline loops: CDR1 MDHEN, CDR2 SYDVKM. The ends were cut back, 5 bases at V and 0 bases at J, with 14 bases in the middle. This CDR3 is 16 amino acids long. The CDR3 loop reads CASSPNRLFSGNTIYF. The DNA of the CDR3 is TGTGCCAGCAGTCCAAACAGGCTATTCTCTGGAAACACCATATATTTT.

This clone has only a few counts. The chain joins TRBV6-5 to TRBJ1-5; TRBD1 agrees at 9 bases. V lost 8 bases and J lost 0; bases outside the gene matches: 2. Germline CDR1 and CDR2: MNHEY and SVGAGI. The CDR3 extends over 14 amino acids. DNA for the CDR3: TGTGCCAGCCGGGGACAGGGTAGCAATCAGCCCCAGCATTTT. It encodes CASRGQGSNQPQHF.

V and J are TRBV7-9 and TRBJ2-1; no clear D gene. Deletions cut 1 base from V and 5 bases from J, with 6 bases between. The CDR3 has 13 residues. CDR1 is SEHNR, CDR2 FQNEAQ, per germline (reference sequence). The CDR3 spells CASSLVADNEQFF. In DNA, the CDR3 is TGTGCCAGCAGCTTAGTGGCCGACAATGAGCAGTTCTTC.

The chain has TRBV27 and TRBJ1-1; the match to TRBD1 covers 11 bases. Germline V gives CDR1 MNHEY, CDR2 SMNVEV (reference sequence). The J segment lost 8 bases and the V segment lost 0 bases, leaving 2 bases of the junction unmatched. The CDR3 contains 14 residues. The CDR3 loop is CASSLSRTGGEAFF. The CDR3, as DNA: TGTGCCAGCAGTTTATCCCGGACAGGGGGCGAAGCTTTCTTT.